Listed below are T cell receptor beta chains from one sample, sequenced in a study of shared clonotypes between healthy human individuals. Clones were sequenced by immunoSEQ multiplex PCR, and TCRdb holds only the in-frame ones, with some missing. The table records about 490,000 clones, 81% of them present only once. Sequences were obtained from PBMCs. The source of these receptors is a middle-aged woman in good health. Some clones in this sample may be carry-over from other donors' samples. The CDR3 runs from the conserved cysteine through the conserved F or W. A D gene is named only where the DNA matches it firmly. Rows may omit the clone size; those that give it use once, few, many or a size class.

D gene,V gene,J gene,clone size,CDR3 protein,CDR3 DNA
TRBD1,TRBV9,TRBJ2-1,.,CASSVSGQDYNEQFF,TGTGCCAGCAGCGTGAGTGGACAGGACTACAATGAGCAGTTCTTC
.,TRBV5-6,TRBJ2-4,.,CASSFSGVGNIQYF,TGTGCCAGCAGCTTTTCGGGCGTAGGAAACATTCAGTACTTC
.,TRBV19,TRBJ2-5,.,CASRGIGRETQYF,TGTGCCAGTAGGGGGATTGGTCGAGAGACCCAGTACTTC
.,TRBV9,TRBJ2-3,.,CASGVGTFTDTQYF,TGTGCCAGCGGCGTAGGGACTTTCACAGATACGCAGTATTTT
TRBD1,TRBV5-4,TRBJ1-2,.,CASSAAPGQNYGYTF,TGTGCCAGCAGCGCAGCACCGGGACAGAACTATGGCTACACCTTC
.,TRBV2,TRBJ2-7,.,CASSDHSSQVLQYF,TGTGCCAGCAGTGATCACTCCTCTCAGGTTCTGCAGTACTTC
TRBD2,TRBV7-3,TRBJ2-5,.,CASSRGGAETQYF,TGTGCCAGCAGCCGCGGGGGGGCCGAGACCCAGTACTTC
.,TRBV5-6,TRBJ1-3,once,CASSHEGNTIYF,TGTGCCAGCAGCCATGAGGGAAACACCATATATTTT
TRBD1,TRBV7-2,TRBJ2-7,.,CASSPRTGYEQYF,TGTGCCAGCAGCCCCCGGACAGGCTACGAGCAGTACTTC
TRBD2,TRBV10-2,TRBJ2-1,.,CASSGPSGNYNEQFF,TGCGCCAGCAGTGGCCCTAGCGGGAACTACAATGAGCAGTTCTTC
TRBD2,TRBV5-1,TRBJ2-5,.,CASSLDFVETSVGETQYF,TGCGCCAGCAGCTTGGACTTTGTAGAAACTAGCGTTGGGGAGACCCAGTACTTC
.,TRBV18,TRBJ2-2,few,CASSSNTGELFF,TGTGCCAGCTCGAGCAACACCGGGGAGCTGTTTTTT
.,TRBV11-2,TRBJ1-4,.,CASSLINGNEKLFF,TGTGCCAGCAGCTTAATCAACGGGAATGAAAAACTGTTTTTT
TRBD2,TRBV7-3,TRBJ2-7,.,CASSVGLATEQYF,TGTGCCAGCAGCGTGGGACTAGCGACCGAGCAGTACTTC
TRBD1,TRBV7-2,TRBJ1-4,.,CASSLYPGTDYNEKLFF,TGTGCCAGCAGCTTATACCCAGGGACAGATTATAATGAAAAACTGTTTTTT
.,TRBV6-1,TRBJ2-7,.,CASSDPSTWGTFYEQYF,TGTGCCAGCAGTGATCCTTCAACCTGGGGGACCTTCTACGAGCAGTACTTC
.,TRBV6-1,TRBJ1-1,.,CASSEGPVNTEAFF,TGTGCCAGCAGTGAGGGACCGGTGAATACTGAAGCTTTCTTT
.,TRBV20-1,TRBJ2-7,few,CSARDQYEQYF,TGCAGTGCTAGAGATCAGTACGAGCAGTACTTC
.,TRBV5-1,TRBJ2-1,.,CASSLARDPLRGFYNEQFF,TGCGCCAGCAGCTTGGCCCGCGACCCCCTTCGGGGATTCTACAATGAGCAGTTCTTC
TRBD2,TRBV30,TRBJ2-3,once,CAWSRTSSTDTQYF,TGTGCCTGGAGTAGGACTAGTAGCACAGATACGCAGTATTTT
.,TRBV11-2,TRBJ2-6,.,CASSAGISGANVLTF,TGTGCCAGCAGCGCCGGGATCTCTGGGGCCAACGTCCTGACTTTC
TRBD1,TRBV4-2,TRBJ1-2,.,CASSQGQVGGYGYTF,TGTGCCAGCAGCCAGGGACAGGTGGGGGGCTATGGCTACACCTTC
.,TRBV27,TRBJ1-1,.,CASSLRQNTEAFF,TGTGCCAGCAGTTTGAGACAGAACACTGAAGCTTTCTTT
.,TRBV30,TRBJ2-1,.,CAWSNTHNEQFF,TGTGCCTGGAGCAACACCCACAATGAGCAGTTCTTC
.,TRBV4-2,TRBJ2-5,.,CASSPKRTGVGCQETQYF,TGTGCCAGCAGCCCAAAGAGAACCGGGGTGGGGTGCCAAGAGACCCAGTACTTC
.,TRBV27,TRBJ2-3,.,CASSLHDTQYF,TGTGCCAGCAGTTTACACGATACGCAGTATTTT
.,TRBV11-2,TRBJ2-5,.,CASSLSTVQETQYF,TGTGCCAGCAGCCTTAGTACGGTACAAGAGACCCAGTACTTC
.,TRBV5-1,TRBJ2-7,.,CASSLDGGAAYEQYF,TGCGCCAGCAGCTTGGATGGCGGGGCAGCCTACGAGCAGTACTTC
.,TRBV9,TRBJ2-5,.,CASSVEGLETQYF,TGTGCCAGCAGCGTAGAAGGGTTGGAGACCCAGTACTTC
.,TRBV27,TRBJ2-5,.,CASSLSSAYQETQYF,TGTGCCAGCAGTTTATCGTCGGCTTACCAAGAGACCCAGTACTTC
TRBD1,TRBV19,TRBJ2-7,few,CASSMTAGQGDYEQYF,TGTGCCAGTAGCATGACCGCGGGACAGGGGGACTACGAGCAGTACTTC
.,TRBV28,TRBJ1-5,.,CASSLSRGPNQPQHF,TGTGCCAGCAGTTTATCGCGGGGGCCCAATCAGCCCCAGCATTTT
TRBD2,TRBV7-8,TRBJ2-3,.,CASRGTSGSYTQYF,TGTGCCAGCAGAGGGACTAGCGGGAGTTATACGCAGTATTTT
.,TRBV19,TRBJ1-5,.,CASSETAVNSNQPQHF,TGTGCCAGTAGTGAGACAGCGGTTAATAGCAATCAGCCCCAGCATTTT
.,TRBV4-2,TRBJ1-1,.,CASSQVGQPEWEAFF,TGTGCCAGCAGCCAAGTAGGACAGCCCGAATGGGAAGCTTTCTTT
.,TRBV10-1,TRBJ2-5,.,CASSDPGQTQETQYF,TGCGCCAGCAGTGACCCCGGACAGACCCAAGAGACCCAGTACTTC
.,TRBV5-8,TRBJ2-7,.,CASTAVRYEQYF,TGTGCCAGCACCGCCGTGCGGTACGAGCAGTACTTC
TRBD1,TRBV18,TRBJ2-1,.,CASSGDRARNEQFF,TGTGCCAGCTCAGGGGACAGGGCACGGAATGAGCAGTTCTTC
.,TRBV11-2,TRBJ1-1,.,CASSLQLSTEAFF,TGTGCCAGCAGCTTACAATTGAGCACTGAAGCTTTCTTT
.,TRBV20-1,TRBJ2-7,.,CSARADYEQYF,TGCAGTGCTAGAGCGGACTACGAGCAGTACTTC
.,TRBV28,TRBJ1-5,.,CASRDGGNQPQHF,TGTGCCAGCCGCGACGGGGGTAATCAGCCCCAGCATTTT
.,TRBV18,TRBJ2-2,.,CASSSRGTGELFF,TGTGCCAGCTCCTCAAGAGGGACCGGGGAGCTGTTTTTT
TRBD2,TRBV6-6,TRBJ2-1,.,CASSKLAGGGRQFF,TGTGCCAGCAGTAAACTAGCGGGAGGGGGTAGGCAGTTCTTC